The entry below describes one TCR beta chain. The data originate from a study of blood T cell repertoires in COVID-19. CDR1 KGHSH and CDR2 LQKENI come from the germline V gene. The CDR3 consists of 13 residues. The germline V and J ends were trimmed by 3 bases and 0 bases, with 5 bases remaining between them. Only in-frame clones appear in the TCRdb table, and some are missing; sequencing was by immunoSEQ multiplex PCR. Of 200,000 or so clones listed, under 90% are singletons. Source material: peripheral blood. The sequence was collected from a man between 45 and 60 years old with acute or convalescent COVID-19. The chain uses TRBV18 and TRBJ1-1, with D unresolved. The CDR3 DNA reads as TGTGCCAGCTCACCCCTCTTGAACACTGAAGCTTTCTTT. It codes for CASSPLLNTEAFF. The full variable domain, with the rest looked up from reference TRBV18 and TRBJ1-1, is NAGVMQNPRHLVRRRGQEARLRCSPMKGHSHVYWYRQLPEEGLKFMVYLQKENIIDESGMPKERFSAEFPKEGPSILRIQQVVRGDSAAYFCASSPLLNTEAFFGQGTRLTVV.